Following are 22 T cell receptor beta chains from one sample sequenced in a study of T cell responses to AZD1222 COVID-19 vaccine. The repertoire was sequenced with immunoSEQ multiplex PCR; TCRdb's copy has only in-frame clones and lacks some. The repertoire holds approximately 200,000 clones, with approximately 89% as singletons. The specimen was peripheral blood, collected 28 days after the second AZD1222 dose. These receptors originate from an adult who received the AZD1222 COVID-19 vaccine.

This chain uses TRBV3-1 (or the pseudogene TRBV3-2) with TRBJ2-3; possibly TRBD2 for D (5 bases). The CDR3 extends over 17 amino acids. Trimming shortened V by 0 bases and J by 0 bases, and 13 bases separated the two germline ends. Germline CDR1 and CDR2: LGHDT and YNNKEL (reference sequence). CDR3 sequence: CASSQELGSSSTDTQYF. CDR3 in DNA: TGTGCCAGCAGCCAAGAACTCGGATCTAGCAGCACAGATACGCAGTATTTT.

The genes are TRBV7-6 and TRBJ1-1, with TRBD1 as a possible D gene (5 bases). V was clipped by 5 bases and J by 0 bases, with 13 bases between them. This CDR3 is 15 amino acids long. The germline gives CDR1 SGHVS, CDR2 FNYEAQ. The CDR3 here is CASSERGVMNTEAFF. CDR3 nucleotides: TGTGCCAGCAGCGAGCGAGGGGTAATGAACACTGAAGCTTTCTTT.

This clone was found once. The chain joins TRBV28 to TRBJ2-1, with 7 bases lining up with TRBD2. The CDR3 has 14 amino acids. V trimming: 8 bases; J trimming: 7 bases; junction bases outside the gene matches: 11. From germline, CDR1 is MDHEN and CDR2 SYDVKM. The DNA for the CDR3 is TGTGCCAGCCAACGGGAGGCTTCTGGGAATGAGCAGTTCTTC. Protein: CASQREASGNEQFF.

CDR3 in DNA: TGTGCCAGCAGCCAAGATTTGAACACTGAAGCTTTCTTT. This gives the protein CASSQDLNTEAFF. The V and J genes are TRBV3-1 (or the pseudogene TRBV3-2) and TRBJ1-1; D not resolved. The CDR3 is made up of 13 amino acids. Germline CDR1 and CDR2: LGHDT and YNNKEL (reference sequence). Trimming took 0 bases from V and 0 from J, leaving 2 bases between them.

V and J are TRBV6-1 and TRBJ2-6; a possible D gene is TRBD2 (6 bases). This CDR3 spans 15 amino acids. The germline V gene encodes CDR1 MNHNS and CDR2 SASEGT. The germline V and J ends were trimmed by 1 base and 2 bases, with 6 bases remaining between them. CDR3 in DNA: TGTGCCAGCAGTGAAGGGGGGGCTGGGGCCAACGTCCTGACTTTC. Translated, it gives CASSEGGAGANVLTF.

V is TRBV7-6 and J is TRBJ2-2; TRBD1 aligns across 7 bases. V shed 0 bases, J shed 9 bases, and the junction held 7 bases outside the gene matches. The CDR3 contains 15 residues. Germline loops: CDR1 SGHVS, CDR2 FNYEAQ. The DNA of the CDR3 is TGTGCCAGCAGCTTAGCGGGACAGTCCGCCCGGGAGCTGTTTTTT. As protein: CASSLAGQSARELFF.

The chain links TRBV6-2 or TRBV6-3 to TRBJ2-7; D gene uncertain. V was pared by 1 base and J by 7 bases, with 5 bases between. Germline lookup yields CDR1 MNHEY and CDR2 SVGEGT. The CDR3 spans 11 residues. CDR3 coding DNA: TGTGCCAGCAGTTACTGGGGTGAGCAGTACTTC. It specifies CASSYWGEQYF.

The chain combines TRBV25-1 with TRBJ2-2; 8 bases match TRBD1. The CDR3 is 16 amino acids. CDR1 and CDR2 from the germline V gene are MGHDK and SYGVNS. The V segment lost 5 bases and the J segment 5 bases; nucleotides outside the gene matches: 10. The chain's CDR3 is CASSSLVQGGTGELFF. In DNA, the CDR3 is TGTGCCAGCAGTTCCCTAGTACAGGGGGGAACCGGGGAGCTGTTTTTT.

The V and J genes are TRBV3-1 (or the pseudogene TRBV3-2) and TRBJ1-1; 8 positions match TRBD1. The length of the CDR3 is 15 residues. V shed 2 bases and J 4 bases; nucleotides not matched to a gene: 6. Germline V gene data show CDR1 as LGHDT and CDR2 as YNNKEL (reference sequence). The CDR3: CASSQSHRGFTEAFF. CDR3 bases: TGTGCCAGCAGCCAATCCCACAGGGGGTTCACTGAAGCTTTCTTT.

The chain has TRBV11-2 and TRBJ1-1, with D possibly being TRBD1 (5 bases). Germline V CDR1 and CDR2: SGHAT, FQNNGV. The CDR3 loop spans 15 amino acids. V lost 8 bases, J lost 0 bases, and 16 bases lay in between. CDR3 sequence (DNA): TGTGCCAGCGGGGCCGGGACGGGTATGAACACTGAAGCTTTCTTT. Translated, it gives CASGAGTGMNTEAFF.

This chain links TRBV7-6 with TRBJ2-3; 8 bases line up with TRBD2. V gave up 4 bases and J gave up 1 base; unmatched junction bases: 4. The germline CDR1 and CDR2 sequences are SGHVS and FNYEAQ. This CDR3 is built from 15 residues. The CDR3: CASSSSGRGTDTQYF. CDR3 DNA sequence: TGTGCCAGCAGCTCCAGCGGGAGAGGCACAGATACGCAGTATTTT.

The V and J genes are TRBV28 and TRBJ2-3; maybe TRBD2 (5 bases). The CDR3 is 16 amino acids. Between the trimmed V and J ends, which lost 6 bases and 6 bases, there was a span of 22 bases. CDR1 and CDR2 from the germline V gene are MDHEN and SYDVKM. CDR3 sequence: CASSLPRGPPSDTQYF. The DNA for the CDR3 is TGTGCCAGCAGCCTACCAAGAGGGCCCCCTAGTGATACGCAGTATTTT.

The rearrangement uses TRBV5-5 and TRBJ1-4; 7 bases agree with TRBD1. The CDR3 has 14 amino acids. Trimming at V came to 3 bases and at J to 5 bases, leaving 4 bases not matched to a gene. CDR1 and CDR2 from the germline V gene are SGHKS and YYEKEE (reference sequence). CDR3 DNA sequence: TGTGCCAGCAGCTCGACAGGGTGGAATGAAAAACTGTTTTTT. This sequence encodes CASSSTGWNEKLFF.

This clone occurred once. The chain joins TRBV6-2 or TRBV6-3 to TRBJ2-7, with TRBD2 identical over 7 bases. Germline V gene data show CDR1 as MNHEY and CDR2 as SVGEGT. The junction had 10 bases not matched to a gene; V was cut back by 2 bases and J by 3 bases. The CDR3 consists of 16 residues. CDR3 protein: CASSYPGTTHNYEQYF. CDR3 coding DNA: TGTGCCAGCAGTTACCCAGGGACTACGCACAACTACGAGCAGTACTTC.

This chain's CDR3 is CASSEEGGNSPLHF. In DNA, the CDR3 is TGTGCCAGCAGTGAGGAGGGGGGGAATTCACCCCTCCACTTT. This sequence joins TRBV25-1 and TRBJ1-6; D possibly corresponds to TRBD1 (6 bases). This CDR3 is built from 14 residues. The V gene's germline CDR1 is MGHDK and CDR2 SYGVNS. The V end was cut by 3 bases, the J end by 7 bases, with 10 bases between.

The chain couples TRBV27 to TRBJ2-3, with D possibly called TRBD1 or TRBD2 (5 bases each). Germline values: CDR1 MNHEY, CDR2 SMNVEV (reference sequence). This CDR3 comprises 14 residues. Between the trimmed V and J ends, which lost 5 bases and 6 bases, there was a span of 15 bases. The CDR3 protein is CASSPGPGHDTQYF. CDR3 in DNA: TGTGCCAGCAGTCCGGGGCCCGGTCACGATACGCAGTATTTT.

The count of this clone is one. The chain uses TRBV6-6 and TRBJ2-5, with D unclear. V lost 4 bases and J 3 bases, leaving 9 bases between the germline ends. The germline V gene has CDR1 MNHNY and CDR2 SVGAGI (reference sequence). The CDR3 sequence is 13 residues long. The DNA of the CDR3 is TGTGCCAGCAGTTCTTTTGGGGAAGAGACCCAGTACTTC. Its protein is CASSSFGEETQYF.

This chain's CDR3 is CASSSTKTTDTQYF. CDR3 coding DNA: TGCGCCAGCAGTTCGACGAAAACCACAGATACGCAGTATTTT. This chain links TRBV5-1 with TRBJ2-3; no reliable D call. This CDR3 comprises 14 residues. CDR1 and CDR2 (germline): SGHRS, YFSETQ. The V gene lost 5 bases and the J gene lost 2 bases, with 12 bases spanning the gap.

The genes are TRBV10-1 and TRBJ2-3; 8 bases align to TRBD1. CDR1 WNHNN and CDR2 SYGVQD come from the germline V gene (reference sequence). The V and J ends lost 6 bases and 0 bases, in that order; junction bases with no gene match: 2. This CDR3 has 14 residues. In DNA, the CDR3 is TGCGCCAGCAGGACAGGGGCTAGCACAGATACGCAGTATTTT. This gives the protein CASRTGASTDTQYF.

V usage is TRBV9 and J usage is TRBJ1-4; D unclear. The CDR3 is 15 amino acids. Germline V gene lookup returns CDR1 SGDLS and CDR2 YYNGEE. Trimming removed 4 bases from V and 6 bases from J, with 16 bases in between. The CDR3 region has the DNA TGTGCCAGCAGCCGTTCTGGCGTCGGAGATGAAAAACTGTTTTTT. It is translated as CASSRSGVGDEKLFF.

The chain has TRBV20-1 and TRBJ2-7, with D hard to call. Germline V gene lookup returns CDR1 DFQATT and CDR2 SNEGSKA (reference sequence). The CDR3 spans 12 residues. The germline V and J ends were trimmed by 3 bases and 3 bases, with 9 bases remaining between them. CDR3 loop: CSASDSGYEQYF. CDR3 sequence (DNA): TGCAGTGCTAGTGACTCAGGCTACGAGCAGTACTTC.

This clone was found once. This chain uses TRBV5-1 with TRBJ2-3; D is ambiguous. Trimming left V 5 bases short and J 0 bases short, with 7 bases between. CDR1 is SGHRS and CDR2 is YFSETQ in the germline V gene. This CDR3 is 13 amino acids long. As DNA, the CDR3 is TGCGCCAGCAGGAGGTCTAGCACAGATACGCAGTATTTT. Translation gives CASRRSSTDTQYF.